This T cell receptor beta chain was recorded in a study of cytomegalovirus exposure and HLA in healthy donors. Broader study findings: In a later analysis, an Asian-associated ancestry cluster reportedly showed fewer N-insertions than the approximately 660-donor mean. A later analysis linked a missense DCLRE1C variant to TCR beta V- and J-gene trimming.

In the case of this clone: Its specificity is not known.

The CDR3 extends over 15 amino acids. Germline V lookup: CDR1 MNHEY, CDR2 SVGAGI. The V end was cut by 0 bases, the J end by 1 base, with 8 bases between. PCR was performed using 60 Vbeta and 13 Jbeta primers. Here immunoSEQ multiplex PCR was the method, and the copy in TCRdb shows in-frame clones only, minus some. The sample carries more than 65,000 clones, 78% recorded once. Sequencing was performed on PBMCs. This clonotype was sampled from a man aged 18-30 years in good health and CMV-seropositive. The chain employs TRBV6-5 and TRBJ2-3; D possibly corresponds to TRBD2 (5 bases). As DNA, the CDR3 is TGTGCCAGCAGTTACTCTAGCGCCGGCACAGATACGCAGTATTTT. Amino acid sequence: CASSYSSAGTDTQYF.